The 25 T cell receptor beta chains reported below all come from one sample, sequenced in a study of blood T cells in healthy people across ages. Next came a second PCR, run for about 7 to 12 cycles, which used a sample-barcoded 5' primer along with a J-beta primer mix. Via MiXCR, TCRdb re-called the 5' RACE reads, giving one row per CDR3 protein. The sample holds roughly 2 million distinct CDR3 sequences; roughly 50% are singletons and the top ten take 2% to 2.5%. The sample comprised blood. Source of these receptors: a woman in her thirties or forties in good health.

The V and J genes are TRBV6-4 and TRBJ2-1; TRBD1 agrees at 8 bases. This CDR3 is built from 18 residues. CDR1 is MRHNA, CDR2 SNTAGT, per germline. The V segment lost 3 bases and the J segment 3 bases; nucleotides outside the gene matches: 13. CDR3 in DNA: TGTGCCAGCAGTGATTTGACAGGGGTCCGCTTAATCTACAATGAGCAGTTCTTC. Its protein product is CASSDLTGVRLIYNEQFF.

This clonotype occurred a few times. This chain connects TRBV12-3 or TRBV12-4 to TRBJ1-2; D may be TRBD1 (5 bases). V shed 1 base and J shed 8 bases, with 17 bases lying between them. The CDR3 has 15 residues. CDR3 DNA: TGTGCCAGCAGTTTAGACTCGGGGCCAGGCGACGGCTACACCTTC. Translated: CASSLDSGPGDGYTF.

Only a few counts were recorded for this clonotype. CDR3 nucleotide sequence: TGCAGTGCTAGTGACAGACGCCCGCAAGAGACCCAGTACTTC. Protein: CSASDRRPQETQYF. The V gene is TRBV20-1, the J gene TRBJ2-5, with a tentative D call TRBD1 (5 bases). CDR3 length: 14 amino acids. Germline assignment: CDR1 DFQATT and CDR2 SNEGSKA (reference sequence). Deletions cut 3 bases from V and 2 bases from J, with 13 bases between.

The chain recombines TRBV12-3 or TRBV12-4 with TRBJ2-3, with a tentative D call TRBD1 (6 bases). The CDR3 has 15 residues. Trimming removed 4 bases at V and 3 bases at J, with 14 bases between. CDR3 in amino acids: CASSWSGQGTDTQYF. CDR3 bases: TGTGCCAGCAGTTGGTCCGGGCAGGGGACAGATACGCAGTATTTT.

The J gene is TRBJ1-2, the V gene TRBV27, with 10 positions matching TRBD1. The V and J ends lost 5 bases and 4 bases, in that order; junction bases with no gene match: 7. CDR3 length: 15 residues. Germline loops: CDR1 MNHEY, CDR2 SMNVEV (reference sequence). The CDR3 spells CASSQGQGVRYGYTF. CDR3 nucleotides: TGTGCCAGCAGTCAAGGACAGGGGGTTCGCTATGGCTACACCTTC.

The V call is TRBV27, the J call TRBJ1-1; D remains unclear. The CDR3 runs 14 residues. The V gene's germline CDR1 is MNHEY and CDR2 SMNVEV (reference sequence). Trimming pared 8 bases from V and 0 bases from J, leaving 13 bases between. The CDR3 region has the DNA TGTGCCAGCGGATCTTGGACGGTGAACACTGAAGCTTTCTTT. Protein product: CASGSWTVNTEAFF.

This clonotype was seen more than once but under ten times. The J gene is TRBJ2-7, the V gene TRBV6-1; maybe TRBD1 (6 bases). The J call may be wrong; the DNA end is better matched by TRBJ2-5. Germline V CDR1 and CDR2: MNHNS, SASEGT. This CDR3 is 13 amino acids long. Here the CDR3 DNA reads TGTGCCAGCAGACAGGGTACTCCAGAGACCCAGTACTTC. This gives the protein CASRQGTPETQYF.

The chain is built from TRBV6-5 and TRBJ2-7; no definite D call. The germline CDR1 and CDR2 sequences are MNHEY and SVGAGI. Trimming took 2 bases from V and 0 from J, leaving 11 bases between them. The CDR3 extends over 15 amino acids. This CDR3 reads CASSYTLDLSYEQYF. CDR3 bases: TGTGCCAGCAGTTACACTCTCGATCTCTCCTACGAGCAGTACTTC.

This clonotype was picked up a small number of times. The chain links TRBV29-1 to TRBJ2-7; D is possibly TRBD1 or TRBD2 (5 bases each). The ends were cut back, 0 bases at V and 2 bases at J, with 14 bases in the middle. In germline, CDR1 is SQVTM, CDR2 ANQGSEA. This CDR3 has 15 residues. The CDR3 nucleotides are TGCAGCGTTGAAGAAGTCGGGACGGAGGCCTACGAGCAGTACTTC. Its translation is CSVEEVGTEAYEQYF.

This chain links TRBV25-1 with TRBJ1-6; a possible D gene is TRBD1 (6 bases). Germline assignment: CDR1 MGHDK and CDR2 SYGVNS. CDR3 size: 15 residues. V was cut by 4 bases and J by 3 bases, with 10 bases left in between. CDR3 loop: CASSAPGHYNSPLHF. The CDR3 coding sequence is TGTGCCAGCAGTGCCCCGGGACACTATAATTCACCCCTCCACTTT.

V usage is TRBV7-9 and J usage is TRBJ2-1; 9 bases map to TRBD1. Looked up from germline, CDR1 is SEHNR and CDR2 is FQNEAQ (reference sequence). This CDR3 comprises 18 residues. The V gene end was trimmed by 2 bases and the J gene end by 9 bases; junction bases not matched to a gene: 17. The CDR3 nucleotides read TGTGCCAGCAGCTTATTTGCGGGACAGGGACGAAACCTTGGTGAGCAGTTCTTC. Protein product: CASSLFAGQGRNLGEQFF.

This chain uses TRBV27 with TRBJ2-1, with D maybe TRBD1 (6 bases). The CDR3 runs to 15 residues. With 5 bases removed from V and 9 bases from J, the gap between germline ends came to 20 bases. CDR1 and CDR2 from the germline V gene are MNHEY and SMNVEV (reference sequence). CDR3 DNA sequence: TGTGCCAGCAGTCCGCCTCCACAGGGTTCGGTTGAGCAGTTCTTC. This translates into CASSPPPQGSVEQFF.

CDR3 sequence: CASSQDPGASNEKLFF. The CDR3, as DNA: TGCGCCAGCAGCCAGGACCCGGGAGCCTCTAATGAAAAACTGTTTTTT. The chain links TRBV4-3 to TRBJ1-4; D is unclear. Trimming removed 3 bases from V and 3 bases from J, with 14 bases in between. This CDR3 spans 16 amino acids. Germline V CDR1 and CDR2: LGHNA, YSLEER.

This clonotype was found a few times. The genes are TRBV5-1 and TRBJ2-3; 9 bases are a match to TRBD2. Germline lookup yields CDR1 SGHRS and CDR2 YFSETQ. The CDR3 totals 17 residues. V lost 4 bases and J lost 0; bases outside the gene matches: 9. The CDR3 region has the DNA TGCGCCAGCAGCCCAGCGGGGGGCCAATTTAGCACAGATACGCAGTATTTT. Its translation: CASSPAGGQFSTDTQYF.

On this clonotype: Being one base from a much bigger clone, this may be a read error. The CDR3 protein is CASRETGGAYEQYF. CDR3 coding DNA: TGCGCCAGCAGGGAGACAGGAGGCGCCTACGAGCAGTACTTC. V gene TRBV4-1 combines with J gene TRBJ2-7, with D possibly being TRBD1 (6 bases). The CDR3 is made up of 14 amino acids. Per the germline V gene, CDR1 is MGHRA and CDR2 is YSYEKL. V lost 6 bases, J lost 2 bases, and 14 bases lay in between.

V is TRBV7-2 and J is TRBJ2-3; D might be TRBD1 (5 bases). The germline gives CDR1 SGHTA, CDR2 FQGNSA. CDR3 length equals 14 residues. V dropped 1 base and J dropped 5 bases, with 10 bases sitting between them. CDR3 sequence: CASSLEGFRDTQYF. CDR3 nucleotides: TGTGCCAGCAGCTTAGAGGGGTTCAGAGATACGCAGTATTTT.

There are many counts of this clonotype. The rearrangement joins TRBV5-6 to TRBJ2-1, with TRBD2 matching 11 bases. With V trimmed by 5 bases and J by 4 bases, 5 bases remained unmatched. This CDR3 has 15 residues. Per the germline V gene, CDR1 is SGHDT and CDR2 is YYEEEE. The CDR3 here is CASSFPSGGYNEQFF. The DNA for the CDR3 is TGTGCCAGCAGTTTCCCTAGCGGGGGGTACAATGAGCAGTTCTTC.

This chain joins TRBV6-1 and TRBJ1-2; D may be TRBD1 (5 bases). Germline V gives CDR1 MNHNS, CDR2 SASEGT. Trimming took off 0 bases at V and 7 bases at J, with 15 bases between the two ends. The CDR3 is 15 amino acids. DNA for the CDR3: TGTGCCAGCAGTGAAGCGGTTGCGGGGGACTCTGGCTACACCTTC. Its translation: CASSEAVAGDSGYTF.

This rearrangement joins TRBV21-1 to TRBJ1-1; TRBD1 is the table's D call and was not checked against the DNA. TRBV21-1 is designated a pseudogene. The CDR3 extends over 14 amino acids. CDR3 residues: CASPPGRSNTEAFF. CDR3 bases: TGTGCCAGCCCCCCTGGCAGGTCGAACACTGAAGCTTTCTTT.

In this sample, this clonotype turned up once. This sequence joins TRBV9 and TRBJ2-1; perhaps TRBD2 as D (7 bases). The closer fit of TRBJ2-7 to the DNA end suggests the J call may be wrong. Per the germline V gene, CDR1 is SGDLS and CDR2 is YYNGEE. The CDR3 covers 17 residues. The CDR3 loop reads CASSVVVGGQTSDEQYF. CDR3 in DNA: TGTGCCAGCAGCGTAGTCGTGGGGGGGCAGACCAGCGATGAGCAGTACTTC.

This clonotype was seen a handful of times. The gene calls are TRBV27 and TRBJ2-6; perhaps TRBD1 as D (6 bases). The CDR3 runs to 16 residues. The V end lost 4 bases, the J end lost 1 base, and 11 bases lay between the germline ends. Germline CDR1 MNHEY, CDR2 SMNVEV (reference sequence). The CDR3 nucleotides read TGTGCCAGCAGTTCACCTCAGGGGTCTGGGGCCAACGTCCTGACTTTC. This sequence encodes CASSSPQGSGANVLTF.

This clonotype has more than one count but fewer than ten. J is TRBJ2-1 and V is TRBV29-1; 11 bases are shared with TRBD2. This CDR3 spans 14 amino acids. Germline-derived CDR1 and CDR2 are SQVTM and ANQGSEA. Trimming took 5 bases from V and 4 from J; bases not matched to a gene: 4. In nucleotides, the CDR3 is TGCAGCGTTCGTCTAGCGGGGGGTTACAATGAGCAGTTCTTC. Protein sequence: CSVRLAGGYNEQFF.

Here the CDR3 reads CASSQEAGGLAEQYF. DNA for the CDR3: TGCGCCAGCAGCCAAGAGGCTGGGGGGCTGGCTGAGCAGTACTTC. The rearrangement uses TRBV4-1 and TRBJ2-1; either TRBD1 or TRBD2 may fit D (6 bases each). The J call is uncertain, as TRBJ2-7 better fits the DNA end. CDR3 size: 15 residues. The germline V gene encodes CDR1 MGHRA and CDR2 YSYEKL.

The chain joins TRBV10-3 to TRBJ1-1; D not certain. Per the germline V gene, CDR1 is ENHRY and CDR2 is SYGVKD. CDR3 size: 14 residues. The V end was cut by 3 bases, the J end by 0 bases, with 8 bases between. The CDR3 protein is CAISDGVMNTEAFF. The CDR3 coding sequence is TGTGCCATCAGTGATGGGGTTATGAACACTGAAGCTTTCTTT.

The chain employs TRBV29-1 and TRBJ1-2; D gene ambiguous. Germline loops: CDR1 SQVTM, CDR2 ANQGSEA. Trimming removed 0 bases from V and 6 bases from J, with 8 bases in between. The length of the CDR3 is 12 residues. This CDR3 reads CSVEDLTHGYTF. Written as DNA, the CDR3 is TGCAGCGTTGAAGATCTTACCCATGGCTACACCTTC.